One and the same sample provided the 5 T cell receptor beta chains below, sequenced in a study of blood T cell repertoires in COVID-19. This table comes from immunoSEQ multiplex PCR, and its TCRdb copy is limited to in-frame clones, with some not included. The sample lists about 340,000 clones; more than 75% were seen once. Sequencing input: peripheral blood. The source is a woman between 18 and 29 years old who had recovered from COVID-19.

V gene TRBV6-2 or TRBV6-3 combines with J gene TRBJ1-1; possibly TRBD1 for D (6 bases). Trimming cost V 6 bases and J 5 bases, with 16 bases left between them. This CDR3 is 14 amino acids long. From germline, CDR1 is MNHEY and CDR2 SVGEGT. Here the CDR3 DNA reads TGTGCCAGCAGCACAATGGGGGGGCTTACTGAAGCTTTCTTT. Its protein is CASSTMGGLTEAFF.

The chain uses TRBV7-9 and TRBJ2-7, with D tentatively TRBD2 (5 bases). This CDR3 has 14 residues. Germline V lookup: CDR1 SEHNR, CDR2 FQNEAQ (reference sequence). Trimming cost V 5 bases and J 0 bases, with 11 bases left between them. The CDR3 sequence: CASSPDYNSYEQYV. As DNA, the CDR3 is TGTGCCAGCAGCCCCGACTACAACTCCTACGAGCAGTACGTC.

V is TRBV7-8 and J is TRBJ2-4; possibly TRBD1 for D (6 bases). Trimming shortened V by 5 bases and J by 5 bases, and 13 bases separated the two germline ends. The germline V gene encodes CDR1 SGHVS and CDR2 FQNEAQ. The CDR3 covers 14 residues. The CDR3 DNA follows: TGTGCCAGCAGCCCCCAAGGGGGAGAAAACATTCAGTACTTC. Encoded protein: CASSPQGGENIQYF.

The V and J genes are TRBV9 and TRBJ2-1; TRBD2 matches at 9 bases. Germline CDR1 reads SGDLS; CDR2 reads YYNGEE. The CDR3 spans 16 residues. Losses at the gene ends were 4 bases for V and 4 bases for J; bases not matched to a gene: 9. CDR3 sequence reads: CASSLRRLAGYNEQFF. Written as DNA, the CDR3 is TGTGCCAGCAGCTTGCGGAGGCTAGCGGGATACAATGAGCAGTTCTTC.

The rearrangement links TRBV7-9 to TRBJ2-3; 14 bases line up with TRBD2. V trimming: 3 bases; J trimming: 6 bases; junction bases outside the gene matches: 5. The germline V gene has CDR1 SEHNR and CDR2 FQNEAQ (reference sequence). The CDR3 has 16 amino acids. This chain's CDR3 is CASSFRGTSGSDTQYF. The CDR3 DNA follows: TGTGCCAGCAGCTTTCGAGGGACTAGCGGGAGTGATACGCAGTATTTT.